The 2 T cell receptor beta chains presented below share a single source sample, sequenced in a study of beta chain features in type 1 diabetes. The isolated RNA, all of it, was reverse transcribed, so expressed TCRB transcripts were what got sequenced. Some clones are missing from TCRdb's copy, which holds only in-frame ones; the method was immunoSEQ multiplex PCR. Among a few hundred thousand clones listed, less than 15% were seen once. The sample taken for sequencing was naive CD4+ T cells from blood. The receptor set was obtained from a woman aged 18-35 years in good health.

The chain employs TRBV11-3 and TRBJ2-6, with D tentatively TRBD2 (5 bases). Germline CDR1 is SGHNT and CDR2 is YENEEA. This CDR3 has 15 amino acids. With 5 bases removed from V and 0 bases from J, the gap between germline ends came to 8 bases. The DNA of the CDR3 is TGTGCCAGCAGCCCGGGGAGCTCTGGGGCCAACGTCCTGACTTTC. As protein: CASSPGSSGANVLTF. Combining the CDR3 with reference TRBV11-3 and TRBJ2-6 gives the whole variable domain EAGVVQSPRYKIIEKKQPVAFWCNPISGHNTLYWYLQNLGQGPELLIRYENEEAVDDSQLPKDRFSAERLKGVDSTLKIQPAELGDSAVYLCASSPGSSGANVLTFGAGSRLTVL.

The chain recombines TRBV7-2 with TRBJ2-7; 10 bases line up with TRBD1. V lost 5 bases to trimming and J lost 7 bases; unmatched junction nucleotides: 8. This CDR3 comprises 14 residues. Germline V gives CDR1 SGHTA, CDR2 FQGNSA. Written as DNA, the CDR3 is TGTGCCAGCAGCCCCGGGACAGGGGAGAGGGAGCAGTACTTC. This translates into CASSPGTGEREQYF.